This TCR beta chain was documented in a study of shared clonotypes between healthy human individuals. Study findings and constraints: The diversity represented, both genetic and in exposure history, was limited by few donors.

In the authors' methods: Filtering differed since immunoSEQ provided only junctions, with no quality scores. Profiled with immunoSEQ multiplex PCR; TCRdb holds only in-frame clones, not every one. The V and J calls and clone size come from that table; D and trimming were worked out from the DNA. This sample has around 1.4 million clones, with approximately 98.5% found just once. The ends lost 7 bases at V and 1 base at J; junction bases unmatched: 12. Germline V gene data show CDR1 as SGHAT and CDR2 as FQNNGV. The CDR3 is made up of 16 amino acids. About this clone itself: The antigen is unknown.

The sequence was collected from a man aged 25-40 years in good health. The sequencing input was naive CD4+ T cells sorted from blood. Specified subset: CD45RA+ positively selected. This rearrangement joins TRBV11-2 to TRBJ2-7; 8 nucleotides align to TRBD2. The CDR3 region is CASTPFSLAGSYEQYF. The CDR3 bases are TGTGCCAGCACCCCCTTTTCGCTAGCGGGTTCCTACGAGCAGTACTTC.